The clone carrying this T cell receptor beta chain showed up just a few times. Its antigen is currently unknown. The data are from a study of T-cell memory formation after mild COVID-19. Findings of the study overall: CD8+ contracting clones occupied EMRA, while CD4+ ones occupied mainly CM and EM.

The CDR3 is 15 amino acids. Germline CDR1 reads DFQATT; CDR2 reads SNEGSKA (reference sequence). Trimming stripped 5 bases from V and 4 bases from J, with 19 bases between. From the 5' RACE reads, TCRdb called clonotypes with MiXCR, one entry per CDR3 protein. The table lists around 150,000 distinct CDR3 sequences, under 14% of them singletons. V is TRBV20-1 and J is TRBJ2-3; D uncertain. The sequence derives from a young man who had mild COVID-19 (a few samples of this study predate the infection). Cell type and time point are not known. The sample comprised PBMCs or a T cell subset sorted from them (not recorded which). CDR3 region: CSARPLLGLADTQYF. The DNA of the CDR3 is TGCAGTGCTCGCCCCCTATTGGGTTTGGCAGATACGCAGTATTTT.